Listed below are T cell receptor beta chains from one sample, sequenced in a study of post-analysis software for immune sequencing data. TCRdb fed the PCR reads into MiXCR, producing one record per CDR3 protein. The table records roughly 540,000 distinct CDR3 sequences, approximately 34% of them present only once. Sample: blood. Every receptor here comes from a girl between 2 and 17 years old with multiple sclerosis. Each CDR3 is given with its conserved first and last residue. Fields, in order: V gene, D gene, J gene, CDR3 protein. A D gene is named only where the DNA matches it firmly.

V gene: TRBV7-9
D gene: .
J gene: TRBJ2-5
CDR3 protein: CASSLAGAAKETQYF

V gene: TRBV7-3
D gene: TRBD2
J gene: TRBJ2-5
CDR3 protein: CASSRTSSRQETQYF

V gene: TRBV5-6
D gene: .
J gene: TRBJ1-6
CDR3 protein: CASSGLEGYSPLHF

V gene: TRBV3-1
D gene: TRBD2
J gene: TRBJ2-1
CDR3 protein: CASSPTGLAFNEQFF

V gene: TRBV10-3
D gene: TRBD1
J gene: TRBJ2-1
CDR3 protein: CAISDRTGSYNEQFF

V gene: TRBV20-1
D gene: .
J gene: TRBJ2-5
CDR3 protein: CSASGAGSEYQETQYF

V gene: TRBV7-3
D gene: .
J gene: TRBJ2-3
CDR3 protein: CASSRPDREGLSTDTQYF

V gene: TRBV29-1
D gene: .
J gene: TRBJ2-7
CDR3 protein: CSVLWGDYEQYF

V gene: TRBV4-1
D gene: .
J gene: TRBJ1-5
CDR3 protein: CASSQDLAGGGPQHF

V gene: TRBV5-8
D gene: TRBD2
J gene: .
CDR3 protein: CASSPGTITTETQYF

V gene: TRBV27
D gene: TRBD2
J gene: TRBJ2-1
CDR3 protein: CASSLRTSGGGEQFF

V gene: TRBV5-5
D gene: .
J gene: TRBJ2-7
CDR3 protein: CASSWGVSYEQYF

V gene: TRBV7-3
D gene: TRBD1
J gene: TRBJ2-3
CDR3 protein: CASSSTGTVFTDTQYF

V gene: TRBV20-1
D gene: TRBD1
J gene: TRBJ2-7
CDR3 protein: CSAFLPGGSGYYEQYF

V gene: TRBV12-3/TRBV12-4
D gene: .
J gene: TRBJ1-2
CDR3 protein: CASSLTGYYGYTF

V gene: TRBV11-2
D gene: TRBD2
J gene: TRBJ2-5
CDR3 protein: CASSSERGSGGWETQYF

V gene: TRBV2
D gene: TRBD1
J gene: TRBJ1-3
CDR3 protein: CASSENPNDPGQGAYTIYF

V gene: TRBV5-4
D gene: TRBD1
J gene: TRBJ1-4
CDR3 protein: CASSLDRGSGKLFF

V gene: TRBV5-1
D gene: .
J gene: TRBJ2-1
CDR3 protein: CASSPYPSGNEQFF

V gene: TRBV20-1
D gene: .
J gene: TRBJ2-6
CDR3 protein: CSARDKGAGANVLTF

V gene: TRBV11-2
D gene: TRBD1
J gene: TRBJ1-2
CDR3 protein: CASRGDSGGYTF

V gene: TRBV20-1
D gene: TRBD1
J gene: TRBJ1-1
CDR3 protein: CSASVYDRDTEAFF

V gene: TRBV12-3/TRBV12-4
D gene: .
J gene: TRBJ2-7
CDR3 protein: CASSLWGIWGGEQYF

V gene: TRBV6-1
D gene: .
J gene: TRBJ2-1
CDR3 protein: CASSRLGSSYNEQFF